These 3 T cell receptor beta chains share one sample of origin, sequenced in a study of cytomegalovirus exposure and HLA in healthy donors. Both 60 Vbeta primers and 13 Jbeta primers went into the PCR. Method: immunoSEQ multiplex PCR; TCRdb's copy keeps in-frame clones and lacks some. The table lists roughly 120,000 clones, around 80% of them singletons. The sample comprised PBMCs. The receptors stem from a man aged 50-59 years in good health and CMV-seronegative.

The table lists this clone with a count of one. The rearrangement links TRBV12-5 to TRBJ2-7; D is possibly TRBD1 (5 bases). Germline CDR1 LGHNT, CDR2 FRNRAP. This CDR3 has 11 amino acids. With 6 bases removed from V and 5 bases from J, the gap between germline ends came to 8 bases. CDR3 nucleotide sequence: TGTGCTAGTGGCATCAGGGACGAGCAGTACTTC. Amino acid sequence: CASGIRDEQYF. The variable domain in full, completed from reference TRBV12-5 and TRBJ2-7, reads DARVTQTPRHKVTEMGQEVTMRCQPILGHNTVFWYRQTMMQGLELLAYFRNRAPLDDSGMPKDRFSAEMPDATLATLKIQPSEPRDSAVYFCASGIRDEQYFGPGTRLTVT.

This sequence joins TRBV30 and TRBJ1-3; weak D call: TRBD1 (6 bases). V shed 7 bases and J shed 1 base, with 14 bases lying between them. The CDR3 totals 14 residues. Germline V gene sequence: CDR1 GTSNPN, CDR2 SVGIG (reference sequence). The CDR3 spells CAYHRVESGNTIYF. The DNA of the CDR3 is TGTGCCTACCACAGGGTTGAATCTGGAAACACCATATATTTT.

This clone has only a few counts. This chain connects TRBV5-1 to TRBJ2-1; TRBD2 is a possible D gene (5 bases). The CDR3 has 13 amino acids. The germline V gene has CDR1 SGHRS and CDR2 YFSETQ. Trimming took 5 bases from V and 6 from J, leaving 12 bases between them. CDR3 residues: CASRFGGGNEQFF. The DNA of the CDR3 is TGCGCCAGCAGATTTGGAGGTGGCAATGAGCAGTTCTTC.